The source of this T cell receptor (beta chain) is a study of blood T cell repertoires in COVID-19. For the study at large: What the recovered Cohort 3 donors had was two negative PCRs, clearance, or symptom resolution. COVID-19 samples collected from the United States, Italy and Spain covered acute and convalescent phases.

This clone appeared once. From germline, CDR1 is SEHNR and CDR2 FQNEAQ (reference sequence). Trimming took 6 bases from V and 8 from J; bases not matched to a gene: 6. CDR3 size: 13 residues. Ages ranged from about 18 to 89 years, with residence in around 24 US areas. In the source study's methods: By means of reference gene primer amplification, nucleated cell counts were estimated. The method was immunoSEQ multiplex PCR; TCRdb's version includes in-frame clones alone and lacks a portion of them. The D gene and trimming were derived from the DNA, and the V and J assignments and clone size from that table. The data hold 350,000 to 450,000 clones, with more than 70% observed a single time.

Sequenced sample: PBMCs or T cells enriched from blood (not recorded which). This sequence was found in a man aged 40-49 years in a cohort exposed to, infected with or recovered from COVID-19 (not recorded which). The rearrangement uses TRBV7-9 and TRBJ1-4; 7 bases are a match to TRBD1. The CDR3 is CASSYRGVEKLFF. The CDR3 coding sequence is TGTGCCAGCAGTTACAGGGGTGTGGAAAAACTGTTTTTT.